This record covers a single T cell receptor beta chain. With 2 bases removed from V and 0 bases from J, the gap between germline ends came to 7 bases. This CDR3 region has 14 residues. In germline, CDR1 is MNHEY, CDR2 SVGAGI. Treatment indicated: roughly 18 received Ad26.COV2.S at low or high dose, single or two shots; about 5 received placebo; per-sample allocation not given. Sampling was performed 63 days after the first vaccine or placebo injection. Generated by immunoSEQ multiplex PCR, the TCRdb table keeps only in-frame clones and is missing some. Of over 300,000 clones detected, 83% appear once; the ten largest clones hold almost 7.5%. This record comes from a study of Ad26.COV2.S vaccination and SARS-CoV-2 variants.

The sample here was peripheral blood, taken in a trial of Ad26.COV2.S vaccine versus placebo. The chain recombines TRBV6-5 with TRBJ1-1; D unclear. The sequence came from a person between 18 and 59 years old who received the Ad26.COV2.S COVID-19 vaccine or a placebo. In nucleotides, the CDR3 is TGTGCCAGCAGTTACAGATACTTGAACACTGAAGCTTTCTTT. This translates into CASSYRYLNTEAFF.